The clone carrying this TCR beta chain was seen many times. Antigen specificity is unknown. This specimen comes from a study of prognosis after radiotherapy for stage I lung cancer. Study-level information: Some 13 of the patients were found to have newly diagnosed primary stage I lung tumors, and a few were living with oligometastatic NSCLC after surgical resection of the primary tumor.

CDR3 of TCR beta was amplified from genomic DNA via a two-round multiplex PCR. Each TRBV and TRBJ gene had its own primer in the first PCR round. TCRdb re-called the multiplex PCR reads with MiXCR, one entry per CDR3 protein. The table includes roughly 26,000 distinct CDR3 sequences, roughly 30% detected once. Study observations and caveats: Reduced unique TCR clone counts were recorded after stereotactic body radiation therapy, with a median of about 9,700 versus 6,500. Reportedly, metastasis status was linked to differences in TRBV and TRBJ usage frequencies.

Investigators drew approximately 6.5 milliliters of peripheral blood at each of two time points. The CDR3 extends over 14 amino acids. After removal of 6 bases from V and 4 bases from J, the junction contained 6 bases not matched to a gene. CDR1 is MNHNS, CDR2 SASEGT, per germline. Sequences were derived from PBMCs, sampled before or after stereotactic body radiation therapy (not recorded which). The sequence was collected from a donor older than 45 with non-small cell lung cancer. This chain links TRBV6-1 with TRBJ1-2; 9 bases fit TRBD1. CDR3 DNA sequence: TGTGCCAGCAGCCATGGGACAGGGCCCTATGGCTACACCTTC. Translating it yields CASSHGTGPYGYTF.